This section outlines one TCR beta chain sequence together with its context. The V and J ends lost 1 base and 2 bases respectively, with 18 bases between them. CDR1 MGHRA and CDR2 YSYEKL come from the germline V gene. The CDR3 is 17 amino acids. This entry belongs to a study of cytomegalovirus exposure and HLA in healthy donors. Study at large: Some 85 million unique TCRs from HLA-typed donors were held in an early data release.

This PCR relied on a set of 60 Vbeta primers and 13 Jbeta primers. Profiling relied on immunoSEQ multiplex PCR, and the TCRdb table lists in-frame clones only, not all of them. This table has approximately 38,000 clones, around 82% appearing once. This receptor was obtained from a woman aged 18 to 35 in good health and CMV-seropositive. This sequence joins TRBV4-1 and TRBJ2-7; tentative D call: TRBD1 (6 bases). Material: PBMCs. The CDR3 nucleotides read TGCGCCAGCAGCCAAGTCGACGACAGGCCTTCGGCCTACGAGCAGTACTTC. Encoded protein: CASSQVDDRPSAYEQYF.